This T cell receptor beta chain appears in the sequencing data of a study of a mutant IDH1 vaccine in newly diagnosed glioma. Germline loops: CDR1 KGHSH, CDR2 LQKENI. CDR3 length: 16 amino acids. With 1 base clipped from V and 2 bases from J, the junction kept 5 bases outside the gene matches. A remark on this clone: Its matching antigen is unknown.

TCRdb's copy holds only in-frame clones and misses some; the assay was immunoSEQ multiplex PCR. The sample lists tens of thousands of clones; 82% were seen once. This sample's time point: week 23, last vaccination. In the vaccine, a single dose held 300 ug of the mutant IDH1 20-mer peptide, along with topical imiquimod. This specimen was PBMCs, taken from a glioma patient whose treatment included an IDH1 peptide vaccine. This TCR was recovered from a man aged 25-40 years with glioma. This chain connects TRBV18 to TRBJ1-1; 9 nucleotides align to TRBD1. The CDR3 nucleotides read TGTGCCAGCTCACCACGGACAGGGGCTCTTAACACTGAAGCTTTCTTT. It codes for CASSPRTGALNTEAFF.